This T cell receptor (beta chain) was retrieved from a study of T-cell memory formation after mild COVID-19. Study results and caveats: Cross-reactive memory appears to have joined, as suggested by some responding clones showing up in pre-infection memory.

The CDR3 sequence is 15 residues long. J gave up 14 bases and V 5 bases, and 9 bases lay outside the gene matches. MiXCR was run by TCRdb on the 5' RACE reads, yielding one entry per CDR3 protein. This sample has fewer than 700,000 distinct CDR3 sequences, with about 20% found just once. This clonotype came up a few times. Its antigen is still unknown. The chain joins TRBV12-3 or TRBV12-4 to TRBJ2-1; 16 nucleotides align to TRBD2. The sequenced sample consisted of PBMCs or a T cell subset sorted from them (not recorded which). This sequence was found in an adult woman who had mild COVID-19 (a few samples of this study predate the infection). Cell type and time point are not known. The CDR3 protein is CASSVGLAGGPLKFF. The CDR3 region has the DNA TGTGCCAGCAGTGTGGGACTAGCGGGAGGGCCTCTGAAGTTCTTC.